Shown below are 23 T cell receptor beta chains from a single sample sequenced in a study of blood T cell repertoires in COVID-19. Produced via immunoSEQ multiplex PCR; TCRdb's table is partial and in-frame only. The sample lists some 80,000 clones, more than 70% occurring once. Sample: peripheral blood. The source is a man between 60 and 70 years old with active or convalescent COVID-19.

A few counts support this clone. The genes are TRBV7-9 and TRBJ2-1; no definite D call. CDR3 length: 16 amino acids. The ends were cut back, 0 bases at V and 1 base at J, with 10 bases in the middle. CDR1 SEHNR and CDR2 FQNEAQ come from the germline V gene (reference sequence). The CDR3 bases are TGTGCCAGCAGCTTAGCGGCGACTCGTTCCTACAATGAGCAGTTCTTC. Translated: CASSLAATRSYNEQFF.

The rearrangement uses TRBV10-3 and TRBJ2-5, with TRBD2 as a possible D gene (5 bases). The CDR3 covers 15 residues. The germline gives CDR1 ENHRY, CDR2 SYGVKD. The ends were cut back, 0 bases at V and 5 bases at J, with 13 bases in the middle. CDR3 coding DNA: TGTGCCATCAGTGAGTCGAATGGGAGTTGGGAGACCCAGTACTTC. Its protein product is CAISESNGSWETQYF.

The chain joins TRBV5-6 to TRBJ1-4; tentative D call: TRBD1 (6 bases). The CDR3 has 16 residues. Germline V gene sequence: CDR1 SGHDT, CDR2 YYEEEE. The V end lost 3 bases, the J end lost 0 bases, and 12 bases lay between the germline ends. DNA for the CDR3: TGTGCCAGCAGCTATCAGGGGCGTGCAACTAATGAAAAACTGTTTTTT. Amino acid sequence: CASSYQGRATNEKLFF.

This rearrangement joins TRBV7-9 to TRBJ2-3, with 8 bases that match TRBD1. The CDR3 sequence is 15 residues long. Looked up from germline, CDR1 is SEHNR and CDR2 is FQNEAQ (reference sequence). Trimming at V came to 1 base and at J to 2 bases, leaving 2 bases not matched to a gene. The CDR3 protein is CASSLGQGITDTQYF. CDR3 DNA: TGTGCCAGCAGCTTAGGACAGGGGATCACAGATACGCAGTATTTT.

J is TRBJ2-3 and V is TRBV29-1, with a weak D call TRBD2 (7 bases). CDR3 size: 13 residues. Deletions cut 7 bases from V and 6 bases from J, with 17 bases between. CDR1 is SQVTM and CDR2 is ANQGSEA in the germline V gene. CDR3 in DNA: TGCAGCGGGGGGGGGCCTACGCCGGATACGCAGTATTTT. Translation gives CSGGGPTPDTQYF.

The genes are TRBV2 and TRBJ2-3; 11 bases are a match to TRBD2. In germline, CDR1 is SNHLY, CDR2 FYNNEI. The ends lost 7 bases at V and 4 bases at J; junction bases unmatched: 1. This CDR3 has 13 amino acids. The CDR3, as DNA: TGTGCCAGCAAACTAGCGGGGGCAGATACGCAGTATTTT. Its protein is CASKLAGADTQYF.

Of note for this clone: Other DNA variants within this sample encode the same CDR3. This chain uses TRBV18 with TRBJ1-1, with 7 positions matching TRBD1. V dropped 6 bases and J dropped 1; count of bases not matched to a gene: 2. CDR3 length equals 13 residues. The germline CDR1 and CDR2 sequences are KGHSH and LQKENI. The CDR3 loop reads CASSRQGNTEAFF. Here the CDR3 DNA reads TGTGCCAGCTCCCGACAGGGGAACACTGAAGCTTTCTTT. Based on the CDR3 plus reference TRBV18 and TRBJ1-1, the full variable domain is NAGVMQNPRHLVRRRGQEARLRCSPMKGHSHVYWYRQLPEEGLKFMVYLQKENIIDESGMPKERFSAEFPKEGPSILRIQQVVRGDSAAYFCASSRQGNTEAFFGQGTRLTVV.

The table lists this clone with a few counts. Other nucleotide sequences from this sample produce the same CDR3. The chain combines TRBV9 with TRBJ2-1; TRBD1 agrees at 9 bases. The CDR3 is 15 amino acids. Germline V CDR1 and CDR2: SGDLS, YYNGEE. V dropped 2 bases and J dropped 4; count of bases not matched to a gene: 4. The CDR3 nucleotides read TGTGCCAGCAGCGTCGGGACAGGGCCATACAATGAGCAGTTCTTC. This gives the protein CASSVGTGPYNEQFF. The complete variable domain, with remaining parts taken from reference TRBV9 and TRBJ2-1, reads DSGVTQTPKHLITATGQRVTLRCSPRSGDLSVYWYQQSLDQGLQFLIQYYNGEERAKGNILERFSAQQFPDLHSELNLSSLELGDSALYFCASSVGTGPYNEQFFGPGTRLTVL.

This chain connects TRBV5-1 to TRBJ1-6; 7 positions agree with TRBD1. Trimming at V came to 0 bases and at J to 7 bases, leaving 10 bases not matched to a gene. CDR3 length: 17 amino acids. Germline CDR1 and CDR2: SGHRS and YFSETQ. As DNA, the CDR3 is TGCGCCAGCAGCTTGGGACAGGGTGTTGGTTCGAATTCACCCCTCCACTTT. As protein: CASSLGQGVGSNSPLHF.

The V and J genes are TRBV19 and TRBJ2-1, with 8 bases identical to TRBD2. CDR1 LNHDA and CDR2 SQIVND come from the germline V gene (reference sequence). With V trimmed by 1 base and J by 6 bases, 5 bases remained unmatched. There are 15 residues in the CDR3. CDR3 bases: TGTGCCAGTAGTATAGCGGGGGGGCCCCCCAATGAGCAGTTCTTC. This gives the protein CASSIAGGPPNEQFF.

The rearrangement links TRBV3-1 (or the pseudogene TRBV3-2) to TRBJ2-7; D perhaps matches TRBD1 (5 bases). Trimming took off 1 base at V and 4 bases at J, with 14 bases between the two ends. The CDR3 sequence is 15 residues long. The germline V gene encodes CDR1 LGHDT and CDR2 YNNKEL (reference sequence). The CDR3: CASSQVQDTVYEQYF. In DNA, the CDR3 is TGTGCCAGCAGCCAAGTTCAGGACACCGTGTACGAGCAGTACTTC.

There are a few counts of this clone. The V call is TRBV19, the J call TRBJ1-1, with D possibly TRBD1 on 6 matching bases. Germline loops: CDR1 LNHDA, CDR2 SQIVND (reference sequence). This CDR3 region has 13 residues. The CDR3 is CKTKQGIGTEAFF. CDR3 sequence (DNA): TGTAAAACAAAACAGGGCATAGGAACTGAAGCTTTCTTT.

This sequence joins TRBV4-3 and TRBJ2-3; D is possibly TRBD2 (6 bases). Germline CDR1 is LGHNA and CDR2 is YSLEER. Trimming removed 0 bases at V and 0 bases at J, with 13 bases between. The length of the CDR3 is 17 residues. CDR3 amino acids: CASSQDGVAASTDTQYF. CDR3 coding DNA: TGCGCCAGCAGCCAAGATGGAGTAGCGGCTAGCACAGATACGCAGTATTTT.

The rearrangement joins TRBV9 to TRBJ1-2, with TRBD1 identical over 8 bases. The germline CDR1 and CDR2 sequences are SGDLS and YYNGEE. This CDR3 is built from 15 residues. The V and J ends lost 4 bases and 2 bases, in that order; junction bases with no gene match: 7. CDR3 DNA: TGTGCCAGCAGCACGTGGACAGGGAGAAACTATGGCTACACCTTC. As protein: CASSTWTGRNYGYTF. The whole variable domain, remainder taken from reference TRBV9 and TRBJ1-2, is DSGVTQTPKHLITATGQRVTLRCSPRSGDLSVYWYQQSLDQGLQFLIQYYNGEERAKGNILERFSAQQFPDLHSELNLSSLELGDSALYFCASSTWTGRNYGYTFGSGTRLTVV.

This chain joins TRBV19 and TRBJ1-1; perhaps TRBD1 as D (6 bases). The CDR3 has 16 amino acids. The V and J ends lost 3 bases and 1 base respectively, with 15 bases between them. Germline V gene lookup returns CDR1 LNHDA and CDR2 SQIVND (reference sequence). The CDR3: CASSMHRELRNTEAFF. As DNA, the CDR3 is TGTGCCAGTAGTATGCACAGGGAACTGAGGAACACTGAAGCTTTCTTT.

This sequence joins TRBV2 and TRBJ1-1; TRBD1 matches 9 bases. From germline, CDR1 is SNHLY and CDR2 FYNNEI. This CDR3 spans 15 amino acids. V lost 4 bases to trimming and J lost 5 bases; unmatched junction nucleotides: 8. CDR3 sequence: CASSATGGPGTEAFF. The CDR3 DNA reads TGTGCCAGCAGTGCCACAGGGGGCCCAGGGACTGAAGCTTTCTTT.

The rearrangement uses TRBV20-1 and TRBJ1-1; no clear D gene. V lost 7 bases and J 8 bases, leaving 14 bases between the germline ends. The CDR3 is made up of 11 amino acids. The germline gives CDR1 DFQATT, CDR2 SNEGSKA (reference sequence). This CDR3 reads CSVPKQTEAFF. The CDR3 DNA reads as TGCAGTGTCCCGAAACAGACCGAAGCTTTCTTT.

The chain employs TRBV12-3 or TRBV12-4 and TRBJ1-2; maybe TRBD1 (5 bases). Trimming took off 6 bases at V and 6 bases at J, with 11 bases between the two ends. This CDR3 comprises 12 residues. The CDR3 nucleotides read TGTGCCAGCAGCAAGGAAGGGGATGGCTACACCTTC. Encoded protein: CASSKEGDGYTF.

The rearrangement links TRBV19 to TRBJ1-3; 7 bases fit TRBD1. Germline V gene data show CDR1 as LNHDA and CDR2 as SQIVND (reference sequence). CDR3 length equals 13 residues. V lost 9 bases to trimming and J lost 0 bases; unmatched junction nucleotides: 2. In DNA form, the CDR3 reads TGTGCCAGCCGGGACAGCTCTGGAAACACCATATATTTT. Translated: CASRDSSGNTIYF.

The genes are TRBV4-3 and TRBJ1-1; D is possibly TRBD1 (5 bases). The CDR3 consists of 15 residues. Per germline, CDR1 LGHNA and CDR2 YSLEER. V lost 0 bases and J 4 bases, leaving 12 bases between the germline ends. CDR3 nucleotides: TGCGCCAGCAGCCAAGATATAGGGGTCGGCACTGAAGCTTTCTTT. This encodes CASSQDIGVGTEAFF.

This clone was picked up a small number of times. The CDR3 sequence is CASSQVGQDLTGELFF. In nucleotides, the CDR3 is TGTGCCAGCAGCCAAGTGGGACAGGACCTCACCGGGGAGCTGTTTTTT. This rearrangement joins TRBV3-1 (or the pseudogene TRBV3-2) to TRBJ2-2, with 8 bases aligning to TRBD1. The germline CDR1 and CDR2 sequences are LGHDT and YNNKEL (reference sequence). J gave up 4 bases and V 1 base, and 5 bases lay outside the gene matches. CDR3 length: 16 amino acids.

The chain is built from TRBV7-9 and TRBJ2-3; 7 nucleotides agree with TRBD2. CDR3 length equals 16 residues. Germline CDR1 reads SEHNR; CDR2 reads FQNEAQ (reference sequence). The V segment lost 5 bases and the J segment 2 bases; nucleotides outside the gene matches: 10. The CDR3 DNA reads TGTGCCAGCAGCATTGGGTCTAGCGGAGTCACAGATACGCAGTATTTT. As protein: CASSIGSSGVTDTQYF.

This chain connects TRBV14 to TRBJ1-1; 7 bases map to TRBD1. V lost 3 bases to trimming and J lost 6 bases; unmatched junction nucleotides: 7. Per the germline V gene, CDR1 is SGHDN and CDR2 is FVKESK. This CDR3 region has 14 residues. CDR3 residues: CASSQTGPPSEAFF. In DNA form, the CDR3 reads TGTGCCAGCAGCCAGACAGGGCCTCCCTCTGAAGCTTTCTTT.